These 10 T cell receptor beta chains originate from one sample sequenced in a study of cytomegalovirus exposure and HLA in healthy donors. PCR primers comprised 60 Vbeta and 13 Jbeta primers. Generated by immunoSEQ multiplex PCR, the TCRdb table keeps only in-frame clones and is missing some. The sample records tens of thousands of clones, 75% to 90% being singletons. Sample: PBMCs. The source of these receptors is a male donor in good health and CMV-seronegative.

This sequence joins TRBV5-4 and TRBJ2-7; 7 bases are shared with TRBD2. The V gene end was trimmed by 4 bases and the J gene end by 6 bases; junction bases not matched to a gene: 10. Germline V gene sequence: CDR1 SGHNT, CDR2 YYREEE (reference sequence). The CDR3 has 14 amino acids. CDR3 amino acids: CASSTGTTPLEQYF. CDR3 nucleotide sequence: TGTGCCAGCAGCACCGGGACTACCCCCCTCGAGCAGTACTTC.

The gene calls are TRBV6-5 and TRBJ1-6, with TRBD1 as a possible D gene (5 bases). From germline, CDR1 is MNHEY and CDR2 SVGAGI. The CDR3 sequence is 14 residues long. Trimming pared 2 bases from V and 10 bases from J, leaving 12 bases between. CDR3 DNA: TGTGCCAGCAGTTACGCGGACACGGGCTCACCCCTCCACTTT. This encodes CASSYADTGSPLHF.

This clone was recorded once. The CDR3 nucleotides read TGTGCCACCGAAAACCGGGACAGGGTAGCCGGGGAGCTGTTTTTT. It yields the protein CATENRDRVAGELFF. The chain couples TRBV10-3 to TRBJ2-2, with 9 bases lining up with TRBD1. Germline loops: CDR1 ENHRY, CDR2 SYGVKD. The CDR3 has 15 amino acids. The V and J ends lost 10 bases and 6 bases, in that order; junction bases with no gene match: 12.

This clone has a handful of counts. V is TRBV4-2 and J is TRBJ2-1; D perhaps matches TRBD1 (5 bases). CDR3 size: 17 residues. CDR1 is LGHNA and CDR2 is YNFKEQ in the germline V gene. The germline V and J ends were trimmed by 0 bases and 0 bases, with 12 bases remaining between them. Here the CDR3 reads CASSQDSGHGSYNEQFF. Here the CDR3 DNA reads TGTGCCAGCAGCCAAGATAGTGGACACGGCTCCTACAATGAGCAGTTCTTC.

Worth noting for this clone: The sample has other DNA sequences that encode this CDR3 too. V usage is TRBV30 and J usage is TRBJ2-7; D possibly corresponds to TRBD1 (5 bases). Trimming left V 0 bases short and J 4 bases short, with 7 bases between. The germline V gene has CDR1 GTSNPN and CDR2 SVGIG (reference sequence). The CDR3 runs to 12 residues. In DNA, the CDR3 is TGTGCCTGGAGTGTCCAGGGTTACGAGCAGTACTTC. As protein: CAWSVQGYEQYF.

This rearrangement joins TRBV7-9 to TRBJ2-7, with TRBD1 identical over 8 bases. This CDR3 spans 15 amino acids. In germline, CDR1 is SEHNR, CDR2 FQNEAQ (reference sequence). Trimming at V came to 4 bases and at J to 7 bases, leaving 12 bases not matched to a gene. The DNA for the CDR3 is TGTGCCAGCAGCTCAGGGGGCCGGCCTTTGGGGGAGCAGTACTTC. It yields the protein CASSSGGRPLGEQYF.

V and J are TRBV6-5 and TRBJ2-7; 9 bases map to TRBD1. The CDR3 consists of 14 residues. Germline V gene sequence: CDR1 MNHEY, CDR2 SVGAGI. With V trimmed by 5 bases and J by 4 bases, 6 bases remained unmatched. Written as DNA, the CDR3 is TGTGCCAGCAGTCCGACAGGGGGGACTTACGAGCAGTACTTC. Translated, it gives CASSPTGGTYEQYF.

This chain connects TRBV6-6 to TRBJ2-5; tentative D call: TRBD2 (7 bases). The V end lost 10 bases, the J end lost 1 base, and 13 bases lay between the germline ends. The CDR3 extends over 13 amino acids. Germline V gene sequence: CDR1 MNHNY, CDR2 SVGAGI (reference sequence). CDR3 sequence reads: CATRGGGQETQYF. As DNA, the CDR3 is TGTGCCACCCGGGGAGGGGGCCAAGAGACCCAGTACTTC.

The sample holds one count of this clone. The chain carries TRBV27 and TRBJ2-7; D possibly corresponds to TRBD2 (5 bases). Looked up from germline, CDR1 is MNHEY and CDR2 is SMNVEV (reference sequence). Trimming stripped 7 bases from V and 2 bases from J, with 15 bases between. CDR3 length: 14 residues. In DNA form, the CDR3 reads TGTGCCAGCACCCCGGGGAGTGGGGCCTACGAGCAGTACTTC. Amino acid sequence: CASTPGSGAYEQYF.

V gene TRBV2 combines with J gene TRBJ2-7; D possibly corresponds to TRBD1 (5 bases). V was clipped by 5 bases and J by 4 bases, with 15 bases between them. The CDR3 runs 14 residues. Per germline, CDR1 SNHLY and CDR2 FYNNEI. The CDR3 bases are TGTGCCAGCAGTTACAGGATCGCCCTGTACGAGCAGTACTTC. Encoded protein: CASSYRIALYEQYF.